These T cell receptor beta chains were read from a single sample in a study of breast tumors, draining lymph nodes, adjacent tissues. From the multiplex PCR reads, TCRdb called clonotypes with MiXCR, one entry per CDR3 protein. This sample has about 200,000 distinct CDR3 sequences, with 30% to 40% found just once. The material sequenced was axillary lymph node tissue. All receptors derive from a female donor with breast cancer. Some clones in this sample may be carry-over from other donors' samples. The CDR3 runs from the conserved cysteine through the conserved F or W. Each record gives: clone size, D gene, J gene, V gene, CDR3 DNA, CDR3 protein. The D gene is left open where the match is weak. Rows give clone size only sometimes, using once, few, many, or a class for an expanded clone.

clone size: -
D gene: -
J gene: TRBJ1-6
V gene: TRBV2
CDR3 DNA: TGTGCCAGCAGGTTGACTAGCGGGGCTACGAGTTCACCCCTCCACTTT
CDR3 protein: CASRLTSGATSSPLHF

clone size: once
D gene: TRBD1
J gene: TRBJ1-6
V gene: TRBV7-2
CDR3 DNA: TGTGCCAGCACTCACAGGGGCCATAATTCACCCCTCCACTTT
CDR3 protein: CASTHRGHNSPLHF

clone size: many
D gene: TRBD1
J gene: TRBJ2-1
V gene: TRBV5-1
CDR3 DNA: TGCGCCAGCAGCGCCCTCGCGGACAGGATCACTGAGCAGTTCTTC
CDR3 protein: CASSALADRITEQFF

clone size: -
D gene: -
J gene: TRBJ2-1
V gene: TRBV5-6
CDR3 DNA: TGTGCCAGCAGCTCCCCAGATGGAGATGAGCAGTTCTTC
CDR3 protein: CASSSPDGDEQFF

clone size: once
D gene: TRBD1
J gene: TRBJ2-7
V gene: TRBV5-1
CDR3 DNA: TGCGCCAGCTCTACTCAAGGGACAGGCACCTACGAGCAGTACTTC
CDR3 protein: CASSTQGTGTYEQYF

clone size: many
D gene: TRBD1
J gene: TRBJ1-4
V gene: TRBV15
CDR3 DNA: TGTGCCACCAGCAAGGGCCAGGGGGCAACTAATGAAAAACTGTTTTTT
CDR3 protein: CATSKGQGATNEKLFF

clone size: few
D gene: TRBD1
J gene: TRBJ1-1
V gene: TRBV7-9
CDR3 DNA: TGTGCCAGCAGCCCATTCAGGGGGCTGAACACTGAAGCTTTCTTT
CDR3 protein: CASSPFRGLNTEAFF

clone size: many
D gene: -
J gene: TRBJ2-7
V gene: TRBV9
CDR3 DNA: TGTGCCAGCAGCGCAGAGGGCCTAAGCTCCTACGAGCAGTACTTC
CDR3 protein: CASSAEGLSSYEQYF

clone size: many
D gene: -
J gene: TRBJ1-2
V gene: TRBV6-5
CDR3 DNA: TGTGCCAGCAGTCACTCGATGGCCCAGACTCCATATGGCTACACCTTC
CDR3 protein: CASSHSMAQTPYGYTF

clone size: many
D gene: TRBD2
J gene: TRBJ2-7
V gene: TRBV20-1
CDR3 DNA: TGCAGTGCTAGCCTTGCCCCAACGACTAGCGGGAACTACGAGCAGTACTTC
CDR3 protein: CSASLAPTTSGNYEQYF

clone size: many
D gene: -
J gene: TRBJ1-2
V gene: TRBV2
CDR3 DNA: TGTGCCAGCAGGGCAGTCTCCTATGGCTACACCTTC
CDR3 protein: CASRAVSYGYTF

clone size: -
D gene: TRBD2
J gene: TRBJ2-3
V gene: TRBV7-9
CDR3 DNA: TGTGCCAGCAGCTTAGATCGGGGCGGGGGGGGCCCAGATCCGCAGTATTTT
CDR3 protein: CASSLDRGGGGPDPQYF

clone size: -
D gene: TRBD2
J gene: TRBJ2-1
V gene: TRBV30
CDR3 DNA: TGTGCCTGGAGTGCCGGCCTAGCGGGAAACAATGAGCAGTTCTTC
CDR3 protein: CAWSAGLAGNNEQFF

clone size: -
D gene: TRBD2
J gene: TRBJ2-3
V gene: TRBV2
CDR3 DNA: TGTGCCATTGGGGGGGCAGATACGCAGTATTTT
CDR3 protein: CAIGGADTQYF

clone size: many
D gene: -
J gene: TRBJ2-7
V gene: TRBV20-1
CDR3 DNA: TGCAGTGCTAGCCGGGCCGGACTAAGCTACGAGCAGTACTTC
CDR3 protein: CSASRAGLSYEQYF

clone size: many
D gene: TRBD2
J gene: TRBJ2-2
V gene: TRBV19
CDR3 DNA: TGTGCCAGCCAACCACCCCAAGGGAGGGGCACCGGGGAGCTGTTTTTT
CDR3 protein: CASQPPQGRGTGELFF

clone size: many
D gene: TRBD1
J gene: TRBJ1-2
V gene: TRBV5-1
CDR3 DNA: TGCGCCAGCAGCTTCCCGGGACAGACCCAAAGCTACACCTTC
CDR3 protein: CASSFPGQTQSYTF

clone size: -
D gene: -
J gene: TRBJ2-2
V gene: TRBV7-2
CDR3 DNA: TGTGCCAGCAGCTTCCTACCCGGGGAGCTGTTTTTT
CDR3 protein: CASSFLPGELFF

clone size: -
D gene: -
J gene: TRBJ1-2
V gene: TRBV19
CDR3 DNA: TGTGCCAGTAGTGCCCGGGACGGCTATGGCTACACCTTC
CDR3 protein: CASSARDGYGYTF

clone size: many
D gene: -
J gene: TRBJ2-7
V gene: TRBV3-1
CDR3 DNA: TGTGCCAGCAGCCAAAGCCACGAGCAGTACTTC
CDR3 protein: CASSQSHEQYF

clone size: many
D gene: TRBD1
J gene: TRBJ2-1
V gene: TRBV7-2
CDR3 DNA: TGTGCCAGCAGCTTCCGGGGACAGCTTAGCAATGAGCAGTTCTTC
CDR3 protein: CASSFRGQLSNEQFF

clone size: -
D gene: -
J gene: TRBJ2-3
V gene: TRBV2
CDR3 DNA: TGTGCCAGCAGTGAATTGGGGTTTGAGGCCGTAGATACGCAGTATTTT
CDR3 protein: CASSELGFEAVDTQYF